What follows is one T cell receptor (beta chain) and its context. What this receptor recognizes is not known. No much larger clonotype is one base removed from it; base qualities were not supplied. Other nucleotide sequences from this sample produce the same CDR3. This sample stems from a study of shared clonotypes between healthy human individuals (dated by TCRdb to the early 2020s). About the study as a whole: A couple of women and three men aged 18 to 49 years were included in the cohort. To estimate repertoire size and how much clonotype sharing occurs between individuals, the study deeply sequenced the blood TCR repertoires of roughly 5 healthy adults. Between about 0.94 and 8.9 billion PBMCs per donor were obtained by leukapheresis. Libraries were prepared and TCR repertoires were sequenced by different laboratories using diverse techniques, in order to increase sequencing depth and limit assay-specific biases. Per donor, three plates each were used for CD4 naive and CD4 memory, two for CD8 naive, and one for CD8 memory. General conclusions and limits of the study: Naive subsets generally had larger estimated clonotype richness than memory subsets did. Only blood was sampled, and tissue TCR repertoires likely differ from those in blood. Pairwise subsampling indicated that sequencing depth was expected to affect the degree of clonotype sharing among donors. Because the study included a small number of donors, the genetic and exposure-history diversity represented was limited. When a handful of donors were compared, the shared fraction of clonotypes was roughly 4.8% for naive CD4, more than 3% for naive CD8, about 2.5% for memory CD4, and around 0.4% for memory CD8. Even with the large sequencing depth, rarefaction of the sorted-subset datasets indicated that sequencing was incomplete. Higher generation probabilities were observed for clonotypes shared by all four sorted-subset donors than for non-shared clonotypes.

Inclusive of the bounding cysteine and phenylalanine, the CDR3 is 12 residues long. Just the 36-base CDR3 DNA is kept, in frame starting at base 1. Taken from the germline V gene, the CDR1 and CDR2 loops are MDHEN and SYDVKM. Trimming costs V 6 bases and J 4 bases, and their ends lie 9 bases apart. Using the deep immunoSEQ assay, multiplex PCR amplified TCR CDR3 regions from genomic DNA. For each cell subset, the extracted genomic DNA was distributed evenly across all wells of several immunoSEQ 96-well plates, and each plate served as one replicate. For sorted subsets, roughly 200 ng genomic DNA, equal to tens of thousands of T cell genomes, was loaded into each replicate PCR. Purified libraries were measured with a Qubit 3.0 fluorometer, size-checked on a Bioanalyzer 2100, and measured again with the KAPA Library Quantification kit. Every immunoSEQ 96-well plate was sequenced on a dedicated single-read 150-cycle Illumina NextSeq 550 flow cell. In the original analysis: Because the immunoSEQ output included only junctional sequences and no quality scores, the filtering could not be the same as the filtering used for full-length reads. Sequences were annotated with PyIR, a Python wrapper for IgBLAST v1.9, using IMGT germline references to assign V/J genes and CDR3. Any read was removed if the V/J assignment was weak (E-value above 1e-6), the CDR3 was missing, or the read contained stop codons, out-of-frame junctions, or ambiguous translated residues. V3J clonotypes were defined by identical inferred V gene, J gene, and CDR3 amino acid sequence. Percentage overlap between repertoires was calculated by dividing the number of shared unique clonotypes by the size of the smaller repertoire. Richness of each repertoire was evaluated using RTK rarefaction, the Chao1 estimator, and Recon v2.1 estimates of unobserved clonotypes. Generation probabilities for all TCRbeta clonotypes obtained by the gDNA method from several donors were computed using OLGA. TCRdb obtained this table from immuneACCESS and retained in-frame rearrangements with V and J assigned. These tables miss some clones; where compared with another copy, unresolved V genes account for less than half of the shortfall, and the remainder is unexplained. D and trimming come from the DNA, and the V and J calls and clone size come from that table. The sample data list about 2.3 million clones, and roughly 90% of these were observed just once. The ten most abundant clones make up about 0.36% of the sample.

Donors were healthy HIV-negative adults with no recently reported acute infections or vaccinations. Only Caucasian adults living in Nashville, Tennessee, USA were represented among the donors. Magnetic negative selection was used to enrich CD4+ T cells, after which naive cells were positively selected on CD45RA and the negative fraction became the memory subset. Blood was obtained by leukapheresis, after which PBMCs were separated by Ficoll-Histopaque density gradient centrifugation and cryopreserved in liquid nitrogen vapor phase. Analytical flow cytometry was used to check the purity and quantity of each magnetically sorted T cell population. Each sorted fraction had its genomic DNA isolated and then quantified by UV absorbance on a Nanodrop 2000c.

The clonotype comes from a man between 18 and 29 years old in good health. Some clones in this sample may be carry-over from other donors' samples. Material for sequencing was naive CD4+ T cells from PBMCs. The label giving this sample's cell subset or site can be read as: CD45RA+ positively selected. The chain joins TRBV28 to TRBJ1-1; the D gene is not confidently resolved. The CDR3 here reads CASSPPRTEAFF. The sequence in DNA is TGTGCCAGCAGCCCGCCGCGCACTGAAGCTTTCTTT. With all but the CDR3 taken from the reference TRBV28 and TRBJ1-1 genes, the full variable domain is: DVKVTQSSRYLVKRTGEKVFLECVQDMDHENMFWYRQDPGLGLRLIYFSYDVKMKEKGDIPEGYSVSREKKERFSLILESASTNQTSMYLCASSPPRTEAFFGQGTRLTVV.